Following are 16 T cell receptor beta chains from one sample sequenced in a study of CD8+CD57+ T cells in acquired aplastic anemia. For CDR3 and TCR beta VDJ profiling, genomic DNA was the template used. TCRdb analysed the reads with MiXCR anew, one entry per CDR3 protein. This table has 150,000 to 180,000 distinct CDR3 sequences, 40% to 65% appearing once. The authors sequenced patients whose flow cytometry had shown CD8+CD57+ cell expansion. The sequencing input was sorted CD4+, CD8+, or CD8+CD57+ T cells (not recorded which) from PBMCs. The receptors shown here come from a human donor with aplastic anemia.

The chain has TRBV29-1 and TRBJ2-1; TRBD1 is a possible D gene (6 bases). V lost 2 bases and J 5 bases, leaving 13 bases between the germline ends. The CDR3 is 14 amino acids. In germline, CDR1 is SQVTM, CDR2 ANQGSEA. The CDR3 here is CSVETGNFDNEQFF. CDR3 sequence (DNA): TGCAGCGTTGAAACAGGGAATTTCGACAATGAGCAGTTCTTC.

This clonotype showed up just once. The CDR3 DNA reads as TGTGCCATCAGTGATTCCCAGCGGGAGGACGCGTTGGAGCTGTTTTTT. Encoded protein: CAISDSQREDALELFF. The chain links TRBV10-3 to TRBJ2-2, with TRBD2 matching over 9 bases. V shed 3 bases, J shed 10 bases, and the junction held 12 bases outside the gene matches. The CDR3 is 16 amino acids. Germline-derived CDR1 and CDR2 are ENHRY and SYGVKD.

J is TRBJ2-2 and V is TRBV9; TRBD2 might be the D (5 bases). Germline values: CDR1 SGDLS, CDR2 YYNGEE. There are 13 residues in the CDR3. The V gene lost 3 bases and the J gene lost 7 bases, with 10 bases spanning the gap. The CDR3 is CASSARGSGELFF. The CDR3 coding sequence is TGTGCCAGCAGCGCCCGGGGTAGCGGGGAGCTGTTTTTT.

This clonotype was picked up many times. The CDR3 DNA is TGTGCCAGCAGCTGGGGGGGGAGCTCCTACGAGCAGTACTTC. This translates into CASSWGGSSYEQYF. This chain uses TRBV7-8 with TRBJ2-7; 7 bases align to TRBD2. Unmatched junction bases numbered 3, after V lost 4 bases and J lost 0 bases. There are 14 residues in the CDR3. Per the germline V gene, CDR1 is SGHVS and CDR2 is FQNEAQ.

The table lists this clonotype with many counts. DNA of the CDR3: TGCGCCAGCGCTGCGGGGGTGAGCTACGAGCAGTACTTC. Encoded protein: CASAAGVSYEQYF. The chain combines TRBV4-3 with TRBJ2-7, with 7 bases aligning to TRBD2. This CDR3 region has 13 residues. J lost 3 bases, V lost 8 bases, and 7 bases had no gene match. In germline, CDR1 is LGHNA, CDR2 YSLEER.

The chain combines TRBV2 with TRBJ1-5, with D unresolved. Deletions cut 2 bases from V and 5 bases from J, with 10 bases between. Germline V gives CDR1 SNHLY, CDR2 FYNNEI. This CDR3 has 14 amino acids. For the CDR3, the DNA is TGTGCCAGCAGTGAAAACGGAAACTATCAGCCCCAGCATTTT. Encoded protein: CASSENGNYQPQHF. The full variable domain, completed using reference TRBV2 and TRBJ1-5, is EPEVTQTPSHQVTQMGQEVILRCVPISNHLYFYWYRQILGQKVEFLVSFYNNEISEKSEIFDDQFSVERPDGSNFTLKIRSTKLEDSAMYFCASSENGNYQPQHFGDGTRLSIL.

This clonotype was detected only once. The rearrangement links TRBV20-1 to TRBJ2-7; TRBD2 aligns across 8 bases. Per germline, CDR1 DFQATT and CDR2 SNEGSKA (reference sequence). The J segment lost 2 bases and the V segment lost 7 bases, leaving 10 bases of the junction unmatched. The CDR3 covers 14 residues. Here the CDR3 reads CSVPRTSRAYEQYF. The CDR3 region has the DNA TGCAGTGTTCCGAGGACTAGCCGAGCCTACGAGCAGTACTTC.

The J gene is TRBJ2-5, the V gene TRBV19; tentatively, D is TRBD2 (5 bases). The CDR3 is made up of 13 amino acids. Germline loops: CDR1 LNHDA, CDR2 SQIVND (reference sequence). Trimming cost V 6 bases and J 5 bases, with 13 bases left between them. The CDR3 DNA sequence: TGTGCCAGTAGAGGGCTAGCCATGGAGACCCAGTACTTC. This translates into CASRGLAMETQYF. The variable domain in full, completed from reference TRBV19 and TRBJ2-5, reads DGGITQSPKYLFRKEGQNVTLSCEQNLNHDAMYWYRQDPGQGLRLIYYSQIVNDFQKGDIAEGYSVSREKKESFPLTVTSAQKNPTAFYLCASRGLAMETQYFGPGTRLLVL.

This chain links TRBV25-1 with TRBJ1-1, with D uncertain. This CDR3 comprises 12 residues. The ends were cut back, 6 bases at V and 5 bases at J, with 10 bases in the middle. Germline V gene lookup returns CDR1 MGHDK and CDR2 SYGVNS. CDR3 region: CASSPGRTEAFF. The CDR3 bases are TGTGCCAGCAGCCCGGGGAGAACTGAAGCTTTCTTT.

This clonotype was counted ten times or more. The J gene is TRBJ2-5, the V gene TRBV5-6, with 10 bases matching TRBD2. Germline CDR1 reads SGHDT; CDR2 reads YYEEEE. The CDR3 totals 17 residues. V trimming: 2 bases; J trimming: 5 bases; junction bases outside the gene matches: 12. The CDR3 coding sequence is TGTGCCAGCAGCTTAGGTAGCGGGGGGCCCCTTAGGGAGACCCAGTACTTC. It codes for CASSLGSGGPLRETQYF. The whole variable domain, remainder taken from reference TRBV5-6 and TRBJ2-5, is DAGVTQSPTHLIKTRGQQVTLRCSPKSGHDTVSWYQQALGQGPQFIFQYYEEEERQRGNFPDRFSGHQFPNYSSELNVNALLLGDSALYLCASSLGSGGPLRETQYFGPGTRLLVL.

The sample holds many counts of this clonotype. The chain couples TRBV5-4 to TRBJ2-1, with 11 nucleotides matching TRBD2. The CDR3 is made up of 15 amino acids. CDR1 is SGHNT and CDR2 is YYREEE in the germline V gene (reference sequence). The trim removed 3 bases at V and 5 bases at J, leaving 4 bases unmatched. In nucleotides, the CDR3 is TGTGCCAGCAGCTCCCGGACTAGCGGGCACAATGAGCAGTTCTTC. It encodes CASSSRTSGHNEQFF.

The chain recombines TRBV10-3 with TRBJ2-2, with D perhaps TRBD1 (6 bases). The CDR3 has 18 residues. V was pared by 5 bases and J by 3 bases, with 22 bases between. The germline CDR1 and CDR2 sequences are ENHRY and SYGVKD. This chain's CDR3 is CAISPWTAEGTHTGELFF. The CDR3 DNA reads TGTGCCATCAGTCCGTGGACAGCCGAAGGGACACACACCGGGGAGCTGTTTTTT.

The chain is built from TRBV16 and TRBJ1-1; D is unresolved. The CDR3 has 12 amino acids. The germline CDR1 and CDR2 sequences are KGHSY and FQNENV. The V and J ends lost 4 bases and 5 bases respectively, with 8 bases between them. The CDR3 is CASSPLTTEAFF. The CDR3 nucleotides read TGTGCCAGCAGCCCCCTAACGACTGAAGCTTTCTTT.

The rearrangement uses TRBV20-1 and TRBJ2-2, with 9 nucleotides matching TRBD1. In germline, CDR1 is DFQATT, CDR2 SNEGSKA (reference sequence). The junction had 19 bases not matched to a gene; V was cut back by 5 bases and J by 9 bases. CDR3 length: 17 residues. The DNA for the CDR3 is TGCAGTGCTTATAAATCCGGGACAGGGCCTAAGTACCGGGAGCTGTTTTTT. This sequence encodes CSAYKSGTGPKYRELFF.

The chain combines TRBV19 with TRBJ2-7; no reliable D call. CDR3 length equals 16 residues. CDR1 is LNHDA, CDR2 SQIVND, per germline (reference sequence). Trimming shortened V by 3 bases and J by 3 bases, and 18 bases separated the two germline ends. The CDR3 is CASSISYQTPNYEQYF. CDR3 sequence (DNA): TGTGCCAGTAGTATTAGTTACCAAACCCCAAACTACGAGCAGTACTTC.

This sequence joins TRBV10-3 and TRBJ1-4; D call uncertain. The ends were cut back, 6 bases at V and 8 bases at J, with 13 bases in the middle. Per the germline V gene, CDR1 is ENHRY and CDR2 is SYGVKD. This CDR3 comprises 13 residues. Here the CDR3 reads CAISLAWEEKLFF. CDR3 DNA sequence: TGTGCCATCAGCTTGGCTTGGGAGGAAAAACTGTTTTTT.